The clone carrying this T cell receptor (beta chain) was counted at least ten times. Amplification targeted TCR beta CDR3 regions from RNA transcripts. The study used the HTBI primer set for a first-round RT-PCR of the TCR CDR3. TCRdb independently ran MiXCR on the multiplex PCR reads; one entry per CDR3 protein. Of hundreds of thousands of distinct CDR3 sequences listed, more than 15% are singletons. This sample was taken from a study of T cells in Graves' hyperthyroidism and ophthalmopathy. CDR3 size: 12 residues. Germline V gives CDR1 SGHRS, CDR2 YFSETQ. Trimming shortened V by 3 bases and J by 6 bases, and 7 bases separated the two germline ends.

This sequence joins TRBV5-1 and TRBJ2-1; possible D gene TRBD1, 6 bases. The sample consisted of blood. The sequence was obtained from a young woman with Graves' hyperthyroidism. CDR3 coding DNA: TGCGCCAGCAGCTGGACAGTCAATGAGCAGTTCTTC. Translating it yields CASSWTVNEQFF.